This T cell receptor beta chain was sequenced for a study of metastatic and nonmetastatic thyroid tumors. Background on the study: The study looked at repertoires side by side in blood and in tumor or nodule tissue from malignant and benign thyroid patients. Study-level results: For both blood and tumor, malignant thyroid tumors reportedly showed significantly higher TCR beta diversity than benign nodules did.

The CDR3 runs 16 residues. Germline V gene sequence: CDR1 MNHEY, CDR2 SVGEGT. V shed 5 bases and J 3 bases; nucleotides not matched to a gene: 10. Nobody among the patients had been given any treatment before thyroid surgery. Using MiXCR, TCRdb re-called clones from the PCR reads. The sample has 20,000 to 25,000 clones, less than 20% seen once. This clone was detected ten times or more. Its antigen remains unknown. The TCR was taken from a female donor with papillary thyroid cancer or a benign thyroid nodule (not recorded which). Some clones in this sample may be carry-over from other donors' samples. The sample consisted of blood. The chain carries TRBV6-2 or TRBV6-3 and TRBJ2-7; 10 positions agree with TRBD2. CDR3 nucleotides: TGTGCCAGCAGTACTTGGCCTAGCGGGAGTGACTACGAGCAGTACTTC. It encodes CASSTWPSGSDYEQYF.